A single sample gave rise to the 31 T cell receptor beta chains below, sequenced in a study of blood T cells in healthy people across ages (dated by TCRdb to between 2015 and 2016). The method behind the library was 5' RACE. The listed sequencing device is Illumina HiSeq 2500. A second about 7 to 11 cycle PCR used a sample-barcoded 5' primer and a J-beta primer mix. TCRdb reprocessed the public reads (quality trimming at Q25 with fastp, clone calling with MiXCR) and kept in-frame beta chains. Each record represents a unique CDR3 protein, reported with the most common genes and DNA among its rows. The sample yields around 1.7 million distinct CDR3 sequences; 28% were counted once. 7.7% of the sample comes from the top ten. The sample taken for sequencing was blood. The receptors stem from a woman aged 25 to 39 in good health.

The chain links TRBV4-1 to TRBJ2-7; D unresolved. The V gene lost 2 bases and the J gene lost 2 bases, with 10 bases spanning the gap. This CDR3 comprises 14 residues. Germline CDR1 and CDR2: MGHRA and YSYEKL. The CDR3 DNA sequence: TGCGCCAGCAGCCAATCCCCTGTCCCCTACGAGCAGTACTTC. It specifies CASSQSPVPYEQYF.

This clonotype has more than one count but fewer than ten. At one end, the junction sequence differs from germline, possibly due to a read error. The chain is built from TRBV7-2 and TRBJ2-1, with D tentatively TRBD1 (5 bases). The CDR3 has 15 amino acids. Germline V CDR1 and CDR2: SGHTA, FQGNSA. The DNA for the CDR3 is TGTGTCAGCAGCTATCGCGTCCTGGGGCTCAATGAGCAGTTCTTC. Amino acids: CVSSYRVLGLNEQFF.

The chain carries TRBV12-3 or TRBV12-4 and TRBJ2-3, with 7 bases that match TRBD2. The V gene end was trimmed by 6 bases and the J gene end by 4 bases; junction bases not matched to a gene: 13. This CDR3 has 16 amino acids. The CDR3 region has the DNA TGTGCCAGCAGGTGGGGGGGTCCGGGGTCCGCAGATACGCAGTATTTT. Translating it yields CASRWGGPGSADTQYF.

The gene calls are TRBV24-1 and TRBJ2-4, with 11 bases identical to TRBD2. TRBJ2-5 explains the end of the DNA better; the J call may be wrong. This CDR3 contains 16 residues. Germline CDR1 and CDR2: KGHDR and SFDVKD. Here the CDR3 DNA reads TGTGCCACCAGTGATGTACCGGGACTAGCGGTGGAGACCCAGTACTTC. Protein: CATSDVPGLAVETQYF.

The CDR3 DNA reads TGTGCCAGCAGTTTAACGGGGAAAGGCTACACCTTC. This translates into CASSLTGKGYTF. The chain has TRBV12-3 or TRBV12-4 and TRBJ1-2; D gene ambiguous. The CDR3 is 12 amino acids. Trimming shortened V by 2 bases and J by 8 bases, and 9 bases separated the two germline ends.

This clonotype was counted at least ten times. CDR3 nucleotides: TGCAGTGCTGGCCGGGACTCAGCCCTCGGAGAGCAGTTCTTC. Encoded protein: CSAGRDSALGEQFF. The V and J genes are TRBV20-1 and TRBJ2-1; perhaps TRBD2 as D (6 bases). CDR1 and CDR2 (germline): DFQATT, SNEGSKA (reference sequence). This CDR3 has 14 residues. The V end lost 5 bases, the J end lost 10 bases, and 21 bases lay between the germline ends.

The genes are TRBV7-2 and TRBJ2-1, with D tentatively TRBD2 (6 bases). V lost 4 bases to trimming and J lost 7 bases, with 11 bases between them. The CDR3 sequence is 13 residues long. CDR1 is SGHTA, CDR2 FQGNSA, per germline. The CDR3 region is CASSSRRANEQFF. CDR3 nucleotides: TGTGCCAGCAGCTCAAGGAGGGCAAATGAGCAGTTCTTC.

The J gene is TRBJ1-1, the V gene TRBV5-1; D not resolved. The CDR3 covers 15 residues. CDR1 is SGHRS, CDR2 YFSETQ, per germline. V was clipped by 0 bases and J by 0 bases, with 9 bases between them. The CDR3 DNA reads TGCGCCAGCAGCTTGGGACACAACATGAACACTGAAGCTTTCTTT. Its translation: CASSLGHNMNTEAFF.

The V call is TRBV29-1, the J call TRBJ2-1; TRBD2 agrees at 7 bases. J lost 0 bases, V lost 6 bases, and 5 bases had no gene match. This CDR3 contains 14 residues. Germline V gives CDR1 SQVTM, CDR2 ANQGSEA. In nucleotides, the CDR3 is TGCAGCGTCCTAGCGGACTACTCCTACAATGAGCAGTTCTTC. This translates into CSVLADYSYNEQFF.

The chain recombines TRBV6-6 with TRBJ2-1; D is perhaps TRBD2 (5 bases). This CDR3 contains 14 residues. Trimming shortened V by 6 bases and J by 6 bases, and 15 bases separated the two germline ends. Germline V gene lookup returns CDR1 MNHNY and CDR2 SVGAGI (reference sequence). The CDR3 nucleotides are TGTGCCAGCAGGCCACGCGAGGGATCCAATGAGCAGTTCTTC. It is translated as CASRPREGSNEQFF.

The chain employs TRBV5-6 and TRBJ2-6; the D is unclear. Trimming stripped 1 base from V and 0 bases from J, with 14 bases between. Germline loops: CDR1 SGHDT, CDR2 YYEEEE. The CDR3 has 18 residues. This chain's CDR3 is CASSLLSVQLSGANVLTF. The CDR3 nucleotides are TGTGCCAGCAGCTTGCTATCCGTACAGCTCTCTGGGGCCAACGTCCTGACTTTC.

This clonotype showed up just a few times. This chain joins TRBV27 and TRBJ1-1, with 7 bases matching TRBD1. CDR3 length: 12 amino acids. With V trimmed by 6 bases and J by 6 bases, 4 bases remained unmatched. Germline assignment: CDR1 MNHEY and CDR2 SMNVEV (reference sequence). CDR3 amino acids: CASRGDRPEAFF. The CDR3 bases are TGTGCCAGCAGGGGGGACAGACCTGAAGCTTTCTTT.

This clonotype has a handful of counts. V gene TRBV29-1 combines with J gene TRBJ1-2; D gene unclear. This CDR3 region has 10 residues. Per the germline V gene, CDR1 is SQVTM and CDR2 is ANQGSEA. Trimming pared 6 bases from V and 10 bases from J, leaving 12 bases between. CDR3 DNA sequence: TGCAGCGTGGAAAAGGGTGACTACACCTTC. Residues: CSVEKGDYTF. Using reference TRBV29-1 and TRBJ1-2 for the parts outside the CDR3, the full variable domain is SAVISQKPSRDICQRGTSLTIQCQVDSQVTMMFWYRQQPGQSLTLIATANQGSEATYESGFVIDKFPISRPNLTFSTLTVSNMSPEDSSIYLCSVEKGDYTFGSGTRLTVV.

The chain combines TRBV14 with TRBJ1-2; D not resolved. In germline, CDR1 is SGHDN, CDR2 FVKESK. V was clipped by 0 bases and J by 7 bases, with 9 bases between them. The CDR3 consists of 13 residues. The CDR3 bases are TGTGCCAGCAGCCAAGAAACGGACGGTGGCTACACCTTC. This encodes CASSQETDGGYTF.

This clonotype was observed a single time. This sequence joins TRBV20-1 and TRBJ2-4; 11 nucleotides line up with TRBD2. The CDR3 is 15 amino acids. Looked up from germline, CDR1 is DFQATT and CDR2 is SNEGSKA (reference sequence). The CDR3 region has the DNA TGCAGCGCCCCTGGACTAGCGGGTTACTACAATGAGCAGTACTTC. It encodes CSAPGLAGYYNEQYF.

The chain's CDR3 is CASSYSTPRVSYGYTF. The CDR3 coding sequence is TGTGCCAGCAGTTACTCCACACCCAGGGTATCATATGGCTACACCTTC. The chain employs TRBV6-6 and TRBJ1-2; maybe TRBD1 (5 bases). CDR1 MNHNY and CDR2 SVGAGI come from the germline V gene (reference sequence). The CDR3 spans 16 residues. Deletions cut 0 bases from V and 5 bases from J, with 16 bases between.

This clonotype was seen a handful of times. CDR3 residues: CASSLLGRGGTQYF. For the CDR3, the DNA is TGTGCCAGCAGTTTATTGGGCCGAGGTGGTACGCAGTATTTT. The chain is built from TRBV12-3 or TRBV12-4 and TRBJ2-3; D remains unclear. Trimming cost V 2 bases and J 8 bases, with 14 bases left between them. The CDR3 extends over 14 amino acids.

The chain couples TRBV5-1 to TRBJ1-4; 7 bases agree with TRBD1. The germline V gene encodes CDR1 SGHRS and CDR2 YFSETQ. V trimming: 0 bases; J trimming: 4 bases; junction bases outside the gene matches: 3. The CDR3 is 15 amino acids. For the CDR3, the DNA is TGCGCCAGCAGCTTGGGCGGGACAGTTAATGAAAAACTGTTTTTT. Amino acids: CASSLGGTVNEKLFF.

About this clonotype itself: Since a much larger clone is just one base distant, this may be a read error. The chain joins TRBV5-1 to TRBJ1-2; D remains unclear. The CDR3 covers 14 residues. In germline, CDR1 is SGHRS, CDR2 YFSETQ. Here the CDR3 DNA reads TGCGCCGGCAGCTTGGAGGCCAGGAGCTATGGCTACACCTTC. It encodes CAGSLEARSYGYTF. Full variable domain (rest looked up from reference TRBV5-1 and TRBJ1-2): KAGVTQTPRYLIKTRGQQVTLSCSPISGHRSVSWYQQTPGQGLQFLFEYFSETQRNKGNFPGRFSGRQFSNSRSEMNVSTLELGDSALYLCAGSLEARSYGYTFGSGTRLTVV.

V usage is TRBV9 and J usage is TRBJ2-5; tentative D call: TRBD2 (5 bases). CDR1 is SGDLS and CDR2 is YYNGEE in the germline V gene. V lost 4 bases and J 3 bases, leaving 16 bases between the germline ends. This CDR3 has 15 residues. This CDR3 is CASSPTLAREETQYF. The DNA for the CDR3 is TGTGCCAGCAGCCCAACCTTAGCGAGGGAAGAGACCCAGTACTTC.

This clonotype has at least ten counts. The chain combines TRBV29-1 with TRBJ1-2; a weak D match, TRBD1 (5 bases). Between the trimmed V and J ends, which lost 7 bases and 5 bases, there was a span of 14 bases. CDR3 length: 12 amino acids. Per germline, CDR1 SQVTM and CDR2 ANQGSEA. CDR3 amino acids: CSGLTGLYGYTF. CDR3 sequence (DNA): TGCAGCGGCCTTACGGGGCTTTATGGCTACACCTTC.

The chain combines TRBV12-5 with TRBJ2-5, with TRBD2 as a possible D gene (6 bases). Germline V CDR1 and CDR2: LGHNT, FRNRAP. The CDR3 extends over 15 amino acids. Trimming shortened V by 6 bases and J by 11 bases, and 25 bases separated the two germline ends. The CDR3 nucleotides are TGTGCTAGTGGCCTACGACAAGTACGGCGGGATGAGCAGTACTTC. This codes for CASGLRQVRRDEQYF.

This clonotype showed up just a few times. The rearrangement joins TRBV6-2 or TRBV6-3 to TRBJ2-1, with 7 positions matching TRBD2. Germline lookup yields CDR1 MNHEY and CDR2 SVGEGT. The V segment lost 5 bases and the J segment 9 bases; nucleotides outside the gene matches: 7. CDR3 length: 13 amino acids. The CDR3 region is CASSQGLGGEQFF. The DNA of the CDR3 is TGTGCCAGCAGTCAAGGACTAGGCGGTGAGCAGTTCTTC.

This clonotype showed up just a few times. The rearrangement joins TRBV3-1 to TRBJ2-7, with D unresolved. V dropped 1 base and J dropped 5 bases, with 9 bases sitting between them. In germline, CDR1 is LGHDT, CDR2 YNNKEL (reference sequence). The CDR3 is 13 amino acids. CDR3 sequence: CASSQVGFDEQYF. CDR3 DNA: TGTGCCAGCAGCCAAGTAGGGTTCGACGAGCAGTACTTC.

The chain is built from TRBV27 and TRBJ2-7; 8 nucleotides line up with TRBD2. CDR1 MNHEY and CDR2 SMNVEV come from the germline V gene (reference sequence). Trimming at V came to 10 bases and at J to 1 base, leaving 6 bases not matched to a gene. There are 13 residues in the CDR3. This CDR3 reads CATSGGVSYEQYF. The CDR3 DNA follows: TGTGCCACCTCGGGGGGGGTATCCTACGAGCAGTACTTC.

At least ten counts were recorded for this clonotype. The chain employs TRBV20-1 and TRBJ2-6; unclear D gene. Germline assignment: CDR1 DFQATT and CDR2 SNEGSKA (reference sequence). Trimming pared 3 bases from V and 4 bases from J, leaving 7 bases between. The length of the CDR3 is 13 residues. CDR3 in amino acids: CSASNPGANVLTF. The CDR3 region has the DNA TGCAGTGCTAGTAATCCCGGGGCCAACGTCCTGACTTTC.

Regarding this clonotype: It is unclear where the CDR3 begins or ends on the DNA, so no DNA is shown, and the CDR3 is as TCRdb lists it. The chain employs TRBV21-1 and TRBJ1-1. TRBV21-1 is described as a pseudogene. The CDR3 totals 16 residues, both ends included. The CDR3 sequence: CASSKGRVARGTEAFF.

The chain carries TRBV29-1 and TRBJ2-4; D unresolved. Per germline, CDR1 SQVTM and CDR2 ANQGSEA. There are 13 residues in the CDR3. Trimming took off 2 bases at V and 13 bases at J, with 18 bases between the two ends. The CDR3 spells CSVENFLDNEQYF. DNA for the CDR3: TGCAGCGTTGAAAATTTCCTCGACAATGAGCAGTACTTC.

In its sample, this clonotype was seen many times. This chain joins TRBV5-1 and TRBJ2-7, with a weak D call TRBD1 (5 bases). The CDR3 is made up of 12 amino acids. The germline V gene has CDR1 SGHRS and CDR2 YFSETQ. Trimming removed 5 bases from V and 3 bases from J, with 9 bases in between. CDR3 protein: CASRDNDYEQYF. CDR3 nucleotides: TGCGCCAGCAGGGACAACGACTACGAGCAGTACTTC.

This clonotype was observed a handful of times. The chain combines TRBV7-2 with TRBJ2-5; 10 nucleotides align to TRBD2. The V gene's germline CDR1 is SGHTA and CDR2 FQGNSA. Germline trimming cut 0 bases from V and 11 bases from J; bases unmatched to any gene: 15. The CDR3 has 17 residues. In DNA form, the CDR3 reads TGTGCCAGCAGCTTAGCATCCAGCGGGGGGGCGTACAATGAGCAGTACTTC. It codes for CASSLASSGGAYNEQYF.

This clonotype was recorded many times. The rearrangement uses TRBV5-5 and TRBJ1-4, with D uncertain. CDR3 length equals 13 residues. Trimming left V 0 bases short and J 8 bases short, with 8 bases between. Looked up from germline, CDR1 is SGHKS and CDR2 is YYEKEE (reference sequence). The CDR3 sequence is CASSLGGTEKLFF. DNA for the CDR3: TGTGCCAGCAGCTTGGGAGGTACCGAAAAACTGTTTTTT. Full variable domain (remainder filled in from reference TRBV5-5 and TRBJ1-4): DAGVTQSPTHLIKTRGQQVTLRCSPISGHKSVSWYQQVLGQGPQFIFQYYEKEERGRGNFPDRFSARQFPNYSSELNVNALLLGDSALYLCASSLGGTEKLFFGSGTQLSVL.